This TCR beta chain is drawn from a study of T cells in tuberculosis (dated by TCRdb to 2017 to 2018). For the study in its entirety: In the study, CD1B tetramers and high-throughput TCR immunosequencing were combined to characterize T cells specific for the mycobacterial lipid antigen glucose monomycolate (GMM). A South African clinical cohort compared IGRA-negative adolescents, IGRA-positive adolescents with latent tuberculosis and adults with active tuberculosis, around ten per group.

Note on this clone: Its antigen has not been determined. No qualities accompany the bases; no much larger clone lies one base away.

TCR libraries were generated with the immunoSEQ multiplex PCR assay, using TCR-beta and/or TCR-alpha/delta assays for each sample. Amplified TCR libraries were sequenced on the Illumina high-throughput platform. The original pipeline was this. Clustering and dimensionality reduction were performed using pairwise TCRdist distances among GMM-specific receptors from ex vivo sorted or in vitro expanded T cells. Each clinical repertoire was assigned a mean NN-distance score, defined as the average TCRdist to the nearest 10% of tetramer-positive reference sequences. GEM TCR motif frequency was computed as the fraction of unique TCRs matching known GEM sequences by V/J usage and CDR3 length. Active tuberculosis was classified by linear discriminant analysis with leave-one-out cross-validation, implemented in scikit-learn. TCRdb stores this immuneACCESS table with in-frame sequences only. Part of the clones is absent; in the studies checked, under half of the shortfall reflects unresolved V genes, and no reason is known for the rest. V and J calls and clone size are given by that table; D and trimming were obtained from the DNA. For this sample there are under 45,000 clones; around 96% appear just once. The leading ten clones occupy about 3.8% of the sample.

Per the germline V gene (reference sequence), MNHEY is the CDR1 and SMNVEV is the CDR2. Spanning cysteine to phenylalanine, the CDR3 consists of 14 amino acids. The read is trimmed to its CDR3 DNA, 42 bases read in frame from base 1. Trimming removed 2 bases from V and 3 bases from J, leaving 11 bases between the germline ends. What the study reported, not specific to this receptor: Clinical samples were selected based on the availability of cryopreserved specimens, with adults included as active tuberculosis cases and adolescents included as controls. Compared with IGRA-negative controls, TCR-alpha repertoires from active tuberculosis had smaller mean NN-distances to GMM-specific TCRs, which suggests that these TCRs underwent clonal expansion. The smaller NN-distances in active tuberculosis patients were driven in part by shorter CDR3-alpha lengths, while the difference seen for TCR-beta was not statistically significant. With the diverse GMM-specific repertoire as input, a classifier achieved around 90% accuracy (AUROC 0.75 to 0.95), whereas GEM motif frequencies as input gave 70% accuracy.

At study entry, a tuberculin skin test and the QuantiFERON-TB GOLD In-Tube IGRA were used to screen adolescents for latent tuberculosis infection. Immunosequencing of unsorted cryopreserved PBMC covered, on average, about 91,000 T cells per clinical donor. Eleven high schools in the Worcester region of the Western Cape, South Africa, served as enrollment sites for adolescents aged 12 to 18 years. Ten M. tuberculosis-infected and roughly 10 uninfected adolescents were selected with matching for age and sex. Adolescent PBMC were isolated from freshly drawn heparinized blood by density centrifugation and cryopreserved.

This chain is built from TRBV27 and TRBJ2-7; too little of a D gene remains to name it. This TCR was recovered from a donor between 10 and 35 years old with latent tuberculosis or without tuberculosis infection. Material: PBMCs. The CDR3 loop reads CASSLLSDFYEQYF. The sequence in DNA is TGTGCCAGCAGTTTACTCTCAGACTTCTACGAGCAGTACTTC.